This TCR beta chain was observed in a study of control samples from healthy donors and cancer patients. Sequenced by immunoSEQ multiplex PCR; TCRdb stores in-frame clones only, minus some. The table shows 90,000 to 130,000 clones, with 82% occurring only once. V lost 2 bases and J lost 4, with 12 bases in between. The CDR3 contains 15 residues. Germline V gene data show CDR1 as LNHDA and CDR2 as SQIVND (reference sequence). The V gene is TRBV19, the J gene TRBJ2-1; D unclear. The receptor's source is a man between 18 and 35 years old in good health. The sequenced sample was blood. CDR3 sequence: CASSILQTQYNEQFF. DNA of the CDR3: TGTGCCAGTAGTATACTCCAGACGCAGTACAATGAGCAGTTCTTC.